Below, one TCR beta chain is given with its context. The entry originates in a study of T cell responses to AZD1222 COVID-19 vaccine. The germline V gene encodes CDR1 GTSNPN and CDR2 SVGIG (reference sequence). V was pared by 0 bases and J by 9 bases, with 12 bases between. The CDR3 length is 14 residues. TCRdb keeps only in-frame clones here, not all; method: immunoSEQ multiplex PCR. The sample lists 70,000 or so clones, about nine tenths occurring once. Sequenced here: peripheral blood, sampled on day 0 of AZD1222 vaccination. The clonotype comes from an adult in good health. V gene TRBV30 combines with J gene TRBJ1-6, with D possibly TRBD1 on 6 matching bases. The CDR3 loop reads CAWSVGGGRSPLHF. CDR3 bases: TGTGCCTGGAGTGTAGGGGGGGGGCGTTCACCCCTCCACTTT.